This T cell receptor (beta chain) is from a study of shared T cell receptors in the human thymus. V was trimmed by 6 bases and J by 2 bases, leaving 14 bases between them. The CDR3 has 14 residues. The germline gives CDR1 SNHLY, CDR2 FYNNEI. Only in-frame clones appear in the TCRdb table, and some are missing; sequencing was by immunoSEQ multiplex PCR. Of 500,000 to 850,000 clones in the sample, around 87% were seen once. The sample also formed part of further work on human thymus T cells.

The TCR sequence derives from a boy younger than two with a congenital heart defect. Sequencing used thymocytes. V gene TRBV2 combines with J gene TRBJ2-7; D is unresolved. The DNA for the CDR3 is TGTGCCAGCAGCCCTGCCCAGATTCCCTACGAGCAGTACTTC. Its translation: CASSPAQIPYEQYF.